The clone carrying this TCR beta chain was picked up a small number of times. This specimen belongs to a study of T cells in Graves' hyperthyroidism and ophthalmopathy. RNA transcripts provided the source from which TCR beta CDR3 regions were amplified. A first-round RT-PCR of the TCR CDR3 used the HTBI primer set. TCRdb passed the multiplex PCR reads through MiXCR, listing each CDR3 protein once. The sample carries under 350,000 distinct CDR3 sequences, approximately 22% recorded once. The CDR3 length is 13 residues. Per germline, CDR1 SQVTM and CDR2 ANQGSEA. Between the trimmed V and J ends, which lost 5 bases and 3 bases, there was a span of 11 bases.

This sequence joins TRBV29-1 and TRBJ1-5; D gene uncertain. Material for sequencing was blood. The receptor's source is a woman aged 45-60 years with Graves' hyperthyroidism. CDR3 sequence (DNA): TGCAGCGTTCTACCGAACTACAATCAGCCCCAGCATTTT. This gives the protein CSVLPNYNQPQHF.